The 21 T cell receptor beta chains below all came from one sample that was sequenced in a study of T cell changes during pregnancy in multiple sclerosis. The repertoire was sequenced with immunoSEQ multiplex PCR; TCRdb's copy has only in-frame clones and lacks some. The table shows 65,000 to 90,000 clones, with 85% to 95% occurring only once. The sample consisted of peripheral blood, taken before pregnancy. The receptors come from a female donor with multiple sclerosis, enrolled in a pregnancy study.

This chain connects TRBV27 to TRBJ2-7, with D possibly TRBD1 on 6 matching bases. This CDR3 is built from 14 residues. The V gene lost 6 bases and the J gene lost 4 bases, with 16 bases spanning the gap. Germline V lookup: CDR1 MNHEY, CDR2 SMNVEV (reference sequence). CDR3: CASSPGQRQYEQYF. The CDR3 bases are TGTGCCAGCAGCCCCGGACAGAGGCAATACGAGCAGTACTTC.

The chain links TRBV25-1 to TRBJ1-1; no clear D. This CDR3 has 12 residues. Germline V gene sequence: CDR1 MGHDK, CDR2 SYGVNS. V lost 4 bases, J lost 1 base, and 4 bases lay in between. The CDR3: CASSVRNTEAFF. The CDR3 nucleotides read TGTGCCAGCAGTGTTCGGAACACTGAAGCTTTCTTT. The complete variable domain, with remaining parts taken from reference TRBV25-1 and TRBJ1-1, reads EADIYQTPRYLVIGTGKKITLECSQTMGHDKMYWYQQDPGMELHLIHYSYGVNSTEKGDLSSESTVSRIRTEHFPLTLESARPSHTSQYLCASSVRNTEAFFGQGTRLTVV.

This clone has only one observation. V gene TRBV27 combines with J gene TRBJ2-7, with 10 bases fitting TRBD2. Germline trimming cut 6 bases from V and 4 bases from J; bases unmatched to any gene: 12. Germline lookup yields CDR1 MNHEY and CDR2 SMNVEV (reference sequence). This CDR3 contains 16 residues. CDR3 protein: CASRPTPAGGLYEQYF. The CDR3 nucleotides read TGTGCCAGCAGACCCACTCCAGCGGGAGGGTTGTACGAGCAGTACTTC.

The V gene is TRBV7-6, the J gene TRBJ2-2; 11 nucleotides match TRBD2. The CDR3 runs 18 residues. The junction had 13 bases not matched to a gene; V was cut back by 5 bases and J by 5 bases. Germline V gives CDR1 SGHVS, CDR2 FNYEAQ. CDR3 in DNA: TGTGCCAGCAGCCCCTCGACCACTAGCGGGAGCCGTACCGGGGAGCTGTTTTTT. Translating it yields CASSPSTTSGSRTGELFF.

About this clone itself: One junction end does not reproduce the germline sequence, and a read error may be involved. The V gene is TRBV7-7, the J gene TRBJ2-5; D is unresolved. CDR1 is SSHAT, CDR2 FNYEAQ, per germline (reference sequence). This CDR3 has 13 amino acids. The CDR3 spells CASSQGEGETQYF. The CDR3 DNA is TGTGCTAGCAGCCAAGGAGAAGGAGAGACCCAGTACTTC.

The rearrangement links TRBV2 to TRBJ2-7; TRBD1 agrees at 10 bases. CDR3 length equals 15 residues. Trimming took 1 base from V and 4 from J; bases not matched to a gene: 4. Germline V CDR1 and CDR2: SNHLY, FYNNEI. The CDR3 reads CASSEGQGAVYEQYF. The DNA of the CDR3 is TGTGCCAGCAGTGAAGGACAGGGGGCGGTTTACGAGCAGTACTTC. The entire variable domain, with the rest obtained from reference TRBV2 and TRBJ2-7, is as follows: EPEVTQTPSHQVTQMGQEVILRCVPISNHLYFYWYRQILGQKVEFLVSFYNNEISEKSEIFDDQFSVERPDGSNFTLKIRSTKLEDSAMYFCASSEGQGAVYEQYFGPGTRLTVT.

This rearrangement joins TRBV27 to TRBJ2-7, with D perhaps TRBD2 (6 bases). This CDR3 spans 14 amino acids. The germline V gene has CDR1 MNHEY and CDR2 SMNVEV (reference sequence). V was clipped by 0 bases and J by 7 bases, with 13 bases between them. The CDR3 sequence is CASSLSGLYGEQYF. The DNA of the CDR3 is TGTGCCAGCAGTTTATCGGGACTTTACGGGGAGCAGTACTTC.

CDR3 residues: CASSYQGQGTTEAFF. DNA of the CDR3: TGTGCCAGCAGCTACCAGGGACAGGGGACAACTGAAGCTTTCTTT. The chain couples TRBV7-2 to TRBJ1-1; TRBD1 aligns across 10 bases. Germline CDR1 SGHTA, CDR2 FQGNSA. The junction had 7 bases not matched to a gene; V was cut back by 4 bases and J by 5 bases. The CDR3 runs 15 residues.

This chain joins TRBV7-8 and TRBJ2-1; weak D call: TRBD1 (6 bases). CDR3 length: 13 amino acids. Trimming took 5 bases from V and 5 from J, leaving 10 bases between them. The V gene's germline CDR1 is SGHVS and CDR2 FQNEAQ. Here the CDR3 DNA reads TGTGCCAGCAGCATTCACAGGGACAATGAGCAGTTCTTC. Encoded protein: CASSIHRDNEQFF.

The chain links TRBV2 to TRBJ2-3; weak D call: TRBD1 (6 bases). Germline V gene data show CDR1 as SNHLY and CDR2 as FYNNEI. V lost 5 bases to trimming and J lost 4 bases, with 22 bases between them. The CDR3 consists of 17 residues. CDR3: CASSSQGLAGGSDTQYF. The CDR3, as DNA: TGTGCCAGCAGTTCCCAGGGGCTAGCCGGCGGGTCAGATACGCAGTATTTT.

This sequence joins TRBV5-1 and TRBJ2-5, with a tentative D call TRBD2 (6 bases). This CDR3 is 17 amino acids long. The V end lost 4 bases, the J end lost 3 bases, and 22 bases lay between the germline ends. Germline CDR1 SGHRS, CDR2 YFSETQ. As DNA, the CDR3 is TGCGCCAGCAGCCCCGTCCGGGGGTTCAACGTAGAAGAGACCCAGTACTTC. This encodes CASSPVRGFNVEETQYF.

The rearrangement links TRBV18 to TRBJ1-1; D is uncertain. Trimming took off 6 bases at V and 0 bases at J, with 8 bases between the two ends. Germline assignment: CDR1 KGHSH and CDR2 LQKENI. The CDR3 spans 13 residues. CDR3 residues: CASSPKMNTEAFF. The CDR3, as DNA: TGTGCCAGCTCCCCTAAAATGAACACTGAAGCTTTCTTT.

The chain employs TRBV5-4 and TRBJ2-3, with 11 positions matching TRBD2. V was clipped by 6 bases and J by 8 bases; unmatched bases: 8. Per germline, CDR1 SGHNT and CDR2 YYREEE (reference sequence). CDR3 length: 14 residues. This CDR3 is CASKLGGLAATQYF. CDR3 in DNA: TGTGCCAGCAAACTGGGGGGACTAGCGGCTACGCAGTATTTT.

This clone was observed at least ten times. The chain uses TRBV4-3 and TRBJ2-3; 7 nucleotides align to TRBD1. This CDR3 contains 17 residues. With 0 bases clipped from V and 1 base from J, the junction kept 7 bases outside the gene matches. Germline loops: CDR1 LGHNA, CDR2 YSLEER. The CDR3 sequence: CASSQDLGGSGTDTQYF. CDR3 coding DNA: TGCGCCAGCAGCCAAGATTTAGGGGGCTCGGGCACAGATACGCAGTATTTT.

The chain joins TRBV27 to TRBJ2-1, with TRBD2 identical over 7 bases. Germline assignment: CDR1 MNHEY and CDR2 SMNVEV (reference sequence). This CDR3 has 13 amino acids. J was trimmed by 9 bases and V by 3 bases; bases with no gene match: 5. In DNA, the CDR3 is TGTGCCAGCAGTTTTAGACTAGCCGGTGAGCAGTTCTTC. Encoded protein: CASSFRLAGEQFF.

The rearrangement uses TRBV14 and TRBJ2-1; 8 nucleotides match TRBD2. This CDR3 contains 20 residues. Germline V gene lookup returns CDR1 SGHDN and CDR2 FVKESK. V was pared by 1 base and J by 6 bases, with 20 bases of the junction left unmatched. The DNA for the CDR3 is TGTGCCAGCAGCCAAGGAATAGCGGGGTCCCTTTCCGCCCAGATCAATGAGCAGTTCTTC. This translates into CASSQGIAGSLSAQINEQFF.

This clone was seen a single time. The rearrangement links TRBV7-9 to TRBJ2-1; 7 bases agree with TRBD2. Germline CDR1 reads SEHNR; CDR2 reads FQNEAQ (reference sequence). V lost 4 bases and J lost 9; bases outside the gene matches: 9. This CDR3 is built from 14 residues. In DNA form, the CDR3 reads TGTGCCAGCAGCTCTCAGACTAGCATTCTTGAGCAGTTCTTC. Its translation: CASSSQTSILEQFF.

The V gene is TRBV27, the J gene TRBJ2-5; 8 bases map to TRBD2. The CDR3 runs to 16 residues. After removal of 3 bases from V and 0 bases from J, the junction contained 6 bases not matched to a gene. From germline, CDR1 is MNHEY and CDR2 SMNVEV (reference sequence). The CDR3 DNA sequence: TGTGCCAGCAGTTTTGGTAGCGGGAAATACCAAGAGACCCAGTACTTC. As protein: CASSFGSGKYQETQYF.

In DNA form, the CDR3 reads TGTGCCAGTAGTATATTCCGAGAGACTGAAGCTTTCTTT. This sequence encodes CASSIFRETEAFF. The chain is built from TRBV19 and TRBJ1-1, with D hard to call. The germline CDR1 and CDR2 sequences are LNHDA and SQIVND (reference sequence). V lost 2 bases, J lost 5 bases, and 9 bases lay in between. The CDR3 totals 13 residues.

This clone was counted once. The chain couples TRBV9 to TRBJ2-7, with D perhaps matching TRBD1 (5 bases). Germline CDR1 and CDR2: SGDLS and YYNGEE. Trimming stripped 0 bases from V and 2 bases from J, with 12 bases between. The CDR3 contains 15 residues. The CDR3 here is CASSVGSLGAYEQYF. The CDR3 bases are TGTGCCAGCAGCGTAGGGTCTTTAGGGGCCTACGAGCAGTACTTC.

This clone was detected a few times. In DNA, the CDR3 is TGTGCCAGCAGTTTACAGGGGGACCACGAGCAGTACTTC. It codes for CASSLQGDHEQYF. The rearrangement links TRBV7-9 to TRBJ2-7; the match to TRBD1 covers 8 bases. Germline values: CDR1 SEHNR, CDR2 FQNEAQ (reference sequence). After removal of 6 bases from V and 5 bases from J, the junction contained 6 bases not matched to a gene. This CDR3 is 13 amino acids long.